Listed below are T cell receptor beta chains from one sample, sequenced in a study of T-cell reconstitution after alpha-beta-depleted transplantation in children. TCRdb re-called the PCR reads through MiXCR, storing one row per CDR3 protein. The sample carries 900,000 or so distinct CDR3 sequences, 16% recorded once. Sequenced here: PBMCs, mostly from graft donor cells, sampled 360 days after TCRalphabeta/CD19-depleted stem cell transplant. The receptor source for this set is a male patient younger than 18 who had a stem cell transplant for acute lymphoblastic leukemia, so the T cells may come from the graft donor. The CDR3 runs from the conserved cysteine through the conserved F or W. The order of the fields is CDR3 protein, CDR3 DNA, D gene, J gene, V gene, clone size. The D gene is left open where the match is weak. Where a row states a size, it is once, few, many or the class of an expanded clone; other rows omit it.

CASSLAGGLGAEAFF | TGCGCCAGCAGCTTGGCCGGGGGGTTAGGCGCTGAAGCTTTCTTT | NA | TRBJ1-1 | TRBV5-1 | NA
CASSFPTGHGQPQHF | TGTGCCAGCAGTTTCCCGACAGGGCACGGTCAGCCCCAGCATTTT | TRBD1 | TRBJ1-5 | TRBV27 | NA
CAITRQGEGDTQYF | TGTGCCATCACGCGACAGGGGGAAGGAGATACGCAGTATTTT | TRBD1 | TRBJ2-3 | TRBV10-3 | NA
CASSHWGQGTYEQYF | TGTGCCAGCAGCCACTGGGGACAGGGGACCTACGAGCAGTACTTC | TRBD1 | TRBJ2-7 | TRBV3-1 | NA
CASSLRERAYGYTF | TGTGCCAGCAGTTTGAGAGAAAGGGCCTATGGCTACACCTTC | NA | TRBJ1-2 | TRBV7-9 | few
CASSSRGQRHGYTF | TGTGCCAGCAGTTCTAGGGGGCAGAGGCATGGCTACACCTTC | TRBD1 | TRBJ1-2 | TRBV28 | few
CASSGETEDGELFF | TGTGCCAGCAGTGGAGAGACGGAGGACGGGGAGCTGTTTTTT | NA | TRBJ2-2 | TRBV2 | many
CASSLTPARAPRETQYF | TGTGCCAGCAGCCTGACCCCCGCCAGGGCGCCCCGAGAGACCCAGTACTTC | NA | TRBJ2-5 | TRBV12-3/TRBV12-4 | NA
CASSLGSLTSGYEQYF | TGTGCCAGCAGCTTAGGCAGCCTAACTAGCGGCTACGAGCAGTACTTC | TRBD2 | TRBJ2-7 | TRBV7-9 | NA
CASTRDLTDTQYF | TGTGCCAGCACTCGGGACCTCACAGATACGCAGTATTTT | NA | TRBJ2-3 | TRBV12-3/TRBV12-4 | NA
CSVTLGLSYEQYF | TGCAGTGTTACTCTAGGACTTTCCTACGAGCAGTACTTC | NA | TRBJ2-7 | TRBV20-1 | NA
CASSFSGTLRGPYEQYF | TGCGCCAGCAGCTTCTCAGGTACCCTTAGGGGGCCCTACGAGCAGTACTTC | TRBD1 | TRBJ2-7 | TRBV5-1 | few
CASSPRLDTEAFF | TGTGCCAGCTCACCCCGACTCGACACTGAAGCTTTCTTT | NA | TRBJ1-1 | TRBV18 | few
CASEGAGDTQYF | TGCGCCAGCGAGGGGGCGGGAGATACGCAGTATTTT | TRBD1 | TRBJ2-3 | TRBV5-1 | NA
CASSPAGQLPYGYTF | TGTGCCAGCAGTCCCGCGGGACAGCTTCCCTATGGCTACACCTTC | TRBD1 | TRBJ1-2 | TRBV27 | NA
CAWRLAGVAGELFF | TGTGCCTGGCGACTAGCGGGAGTCGCCGGGGAGCTGTTTTTT | TRBD2 | TRBJ2-2 | TRBV30 | many
CASSESREQYF | TGTGCCAGCAGTGAATCCCGCGAGCAGTACTTC | NA | TRBJ2-7 | TRBV25-1 | NA
CSATRTNSYEQYF | TGCAGTGCTACTCGGACAAATTCCTACGAGCAGTACTTC | NA | TRBJ2-7 | TRBV20-1 | NA
CASSFGQGEGSGNTIYF | TGCGCCAGCAGCTTCGGACAGGGCGAAGGCTCTGGAAACACCATATATTTT | TRBD1 | TRBJ1-3 | TRBV5-1 | NA
CSAETSGPTYEQYF | TGCAGTGCGGAGACTAGCGGGCCTACCTACGAGCAGTACTTC | TRBD2 | TRBJ2-7 | TRBV20-1 | NA
CASSPRDREAYTQYF | TGTGCCAGCTCACCACGTGACAGGGAGGCTTATACGCAGTATTTT | NA | TRBJ2-3 | TRBV18 | few
CASSLVFPRTTNTDTQYF | TGTGCCAGCAGCTTGGTATTTCCTAGAACAACCAACACAGATACGCAGTATTTT | NA | TRBJ2-3 | TRBV5-5 | few
CASSQAAAHYEQYF | TGTGCCAGCAGTCAAGCTGCCGCCCACTACGAGCAGTACTTC | NA | TRBJ2-7 | TRBV12-3/TRBV12-4 | many
CASSQNRLALNTGELFF | TGTGCCAGCAGCCAGAATAGACTAGCGCTTAACACCGGGGAGCTGTTTTTT | TRBD2 | TRBJ2-2 | TRBV27 | few
CASSFGTRLEQYF | TGCGCCAGCAGCTTCGGGACTCGCTTGGAGCAGTACTTC | NA | TRBJ2-7 | TRBV5-1 | many
CASRQGAGETEAFF | TGTGCCAGCCGGCAAGGGGCGGGTGAGACTGAAGCTTTCTTT | NA | TRBJ1-1 | TRBV7-9 | NA
CASSYGHFCEQYF | TGTGCCAGCAGCTACGGGCACTTCTGCGAGCAGTACTTC | NA | TRBJ2-7 | TRBV5-4 | NA
CASSPRAEQYF | TGTGCCAGCAGCCCCCGGGCGGAGCAGTACTTC | NA | TRBJ2-7 | TRBV7-8 | many
CASSIEAVGYEQFF | TGCGCCAGCAGCATCGAGGCTGTCGGCTATGAGCAGTTCTTC | NA | TRBJ2-1 | TRBV5-1 | many
CASSQDPRLSYTGELFF | TGCGCCAGCAGCCAAGACCCGAGACTTTCCTACACCGGGGAGCTGTTTTTT | NA | TRBJ2-2 | TRBV4-1 | NA